Presented here are 17 T cell receptor gamma chains from one specimen sequenced in a study of γδ T cells in repeated Plasmodium falciparum infection. TCRdb repeated clone calling on the multiplex PCR reads with CATT. The data contain some 30,000 gamma-chain clones, under 1.5% of them singletons. Gammadelta T cells were flow-sorted from PBMC into Vgamma9/Vdelta2+ and Vdelta2-negative populations for bulk analysis. The sample comprised gamma-delta T cells from blood. These receptors all stem from a pool of human donors (malaria-infected and uninfected, not separated).

About this clone itself: This is likely an artifact of a read error, given a far larger clone one base away. The sample has other DNA sequences that encode this CDR3 too. The rearrangement joins TRGV9 to TRGJP. The J gene comes from matching the DNA to germline here; TCRdb lacks it. The germline gives CDR1 GITISATS, CDR2 ISYDGTV (reference sequence). The CDR3 is 17 amino acids. In nucleotides, the CDR3 is TGTGCCCTGTGGGAGGTCTTGGAGGAGTTGGGCAAAAAAATCAAGGTATTT. Residues: CALWEVLEELGKKIKVF.

On this clone: The protein held in TCRdb is that of a much larger clone and does not match this DNA's translation at residue 12, likely because of a read error; the protein shown is translated from the DNA. The sample carries other DNA sequences with the same CDR3. The J gene was not called, though the V gene is TRGV4. This CDR3 comprises 13 residues. Germline CDR1 reads EGSTGY; CDR2 reads YDSYTSSV. The CDR3 DNA is TGTGCCACCTGGGGTCATATTGGTTGGTTCAAGTTATTT. Encoded protein: CATWGHIGWFKLF.

The table lists this clone with a few counts. The protein TCRdb gives is from a much larger clone and does not agree with this DNA's translation at residue 9, likely a read error; the protein shown here comes from the DNA. This chain joins TRGV3 and TRGJ1 or TRGJ2. TCRdb supplies no J gene; here it was assigned by aligning the nucleotide sequence to germline. The CDR3 has 13 amino acids. CDR1 is VTNTFY, CDR2 YDVSTARD, per germline (reference sequence). V was pared by 1 base and J by 8 bases, with 8 bases of the junction left unmatched. CDR3 protein: CATWDRLHHKKLF. The CDR3 DNA reads TGTGCCACCTGGGACAGATTGCATCATAAGAAACTCTTT.

This clone appeared many times. This DNA's translation and the protein TCRdb lists, from a much larger clone, do not match at residue 6, likely due to a read error; the protein shown is translated from the DNA. In nucleotides, the CDR3 is TGTGCCTTGTGGGAGGCGCTCGTGTTGGGCAAAAAAATCAAGGTATTT. It yields the protein CALWEALVLGKKIKVF. V is TRGV9 and J is TRGJP. In the absence of a J gene in TCRdb, the DNA was matched to germline to assign it here. This CDR3 comprises 16 residues. In germline, CDR1 is GITISATS, CDR2 ISYDGTV (reference sequence). V was pared by 2 bases and J by 9 bases, with 7 bases of the junction left unmatched.

Points on this clone: Given a far larger clone just one base away, this is likely a sequencing read error. At the DNA level, this CDR3 is encoded by other sequences in the same sample as well. The chain has TRGV8 and TRGJ1 or TRGJ2. TCRdb records no J gene; here it was assigned by comparing the DNA to germline. Germline-derived CDR1 and CDR2 are VENAVY and YDSYNSRV. The CDR3 is 13 amino acids. The V segment lost 6 bases and the J segment 7 bases; nucleotides outside the gene matches: 12. The CDR3 region is CATWITSYYKKLF. In DNA, the CDR3 is TGTGCCACCTGGATTACGTCATACTATAAGAAACTCTTT.

The chain carries TRGV4 and TRGJ1 or TRGJ2. TCRdb does not report a J gene; here it was assigned by matching the DNA to germline references. The germline V gene encodes CDR1 EGSTGY and CDR2 YDSYTSSV. V was clipped by 6 bases and J by 9 bases; unmatched bases: 11. CDR3 length: 12 residues. The DNA for the CDR3 is TGTGCCACCTGGATGCAAATACTTAAGAAACTCTTT. Its protein is CATWMQILKKLF.

This clone came up a few times. With only one base between it and a far larger clone, this is likely a read error. Other DNA sequences in the same sample also yield this CDR3. V is TRGV9 and J is TRGJP. The J gene is not listed in TCRdb, so it was assigned here from a DNA match to germline. Germline CDR1 and CDR2: GITISATS and ISYDGTV (reference sequence). The CDR3 length is 13 residues. The CDR3 DNA follows: TGTGCCTTGTTGTGGTTGGGCAAAAAGATCAAGGTATTT. Translating it yields CALLWLGKKIKVF.

The CDR3 here is CATWDGPAHTTGWFKIF. CDR3 nucleotides: TGTGCCACCTGGGATGGGCCGGCCCATACCACTGGTTGGTTCAAGATATTT. This chain joins TRGV4 and TRGJP1. TCRdb records no J gene; here it was assigned by comparing the DNA to germline. Germline values: CDR1 EGSTGY, CDR2 YDSYTSSV. CDR3 length: 17 amino acids. The trim removed 0 bases at V and 0 bases at J, leaving 7 bases unmatched.

With regard to this clone: A far larger clone is only one base removed, so a read error is likely. The same CDR3 can be traced to other DNA sequences in this sample. The chain uses TRGV2 and TRGJ1 or TRGJ2. Assignment of the J gene here rests on matching the DNA to germline, because TCRdb gives none. Per germline, CDR1 EGSNGY and CDR2 YDSYNSKV. The CDR3 spans 14 residues. The CDR3 region has the DNA TGTGCTACCTGGGACGGGCTCGTCGATTATAAGAAACTCTTT. Its protein product is CATWDGLVDYKKLF.

As regards this clone: A read error likely explains why the TCRdb protein, taken from a much larger clone, differs from this DNA's translation at residue 4; the protein shown is translated from the DNA. The chain uses TRGV2 and TRGJ1 or TRGJ2. TCRdb records no J gene; here it was assigned by comparing the DNA to germline. Germline V gives CDR1 EGSNGY, CDR2 YDSYNSKV. The CDR3 consists of 14 residues. In DNA form, the CDR3 reads TGTGCCACCAGGGACGGGCCTCAACATCGGGAGAAACTCTTT. Protein sequence: CATRDGPQHREKLF.

At least ten counts were recorded for this clone. This probably arose from a read error, given a far larger clone one base away. Other DNA sequences in the sample encode the same CDR3. This chain links TRGV9 with TRGJ1 or TRGJ2. The J gene, missing from TCRdb, was assigned here through DNA to germline matching. This CDR3 comprises 13 residues. The germline CDR1 and CDR2 sequences are GITISATS and ISYDGTV (reference sequence). CDR3 nucleotide sequence: TGTGCCCTGTGGGAGGCCGTCCGGTATAAGAAACTCTTT. This encodes CALWEAVRYKKLF.

This clone was seen at least ten times. For this DNA, TCRdb reports the protein of a much larger clone, which diverges at residue 15, most likely from a read error; the protein presented here is translated directly from the DNA. The J gene went uncalled, whereas the V gene is TRGV9. Germline values: CDR1 GITISATS, CDR2 ISYDGTV (reference sequence). The CDR3 sequence is 17 residues long. The chain's CDR3 is CALWEVVSELGKKIRVF. The CDR3 coding sequence is TGTGCCTTGTGGGAGGTGGTATCCGAGTTGGGCAAAAAAATCAGGGTATTT.

This clone was detected ten times or more. The gene calls are TRGV4 and TRGJ1 or TRGJ2. The length of the CDR3 is 11 residues. Germline CDR1 is EGSTGY and CDR2 is YDSYTSSV. With 5 bases clipped from V and 6 bases from J, the junction kept 4 bases outside the gene matches. The chain's CDR3 is CATWVRYKKLF. Here the CDR3 DNA reads TGTGCCACCTGGGTCCGTTATAAGAAACTCTTT.

This clone came up a few times. A far larger clone is off by one base, so a read error is likely. Other DNA sequences within the sample encode an identical CDR3. The gene calls are TRGV9 and TRGJ1 or TRGJ2. Because TCRdb records no J gene, it was assigned here through a match of the DNA to germline. Germline V lookup: CDR1 GITISATS, CDR2 ISYDGTV (reference sequence). The CDR3 has 14 residues. Here the CDR3 DNA reads TGTGCCTTGTGGGAGGTGCACGGTTATTACAAGAAACTCTTT. Amino acids: CALWEVHGYYKKLF.

For this clone: This specimen includes other DNA sequences encoding the same CDR3. The chain uses TRGV3 and TRGJ1 or TRGJ2. No J gene was available from TCRdb, and it was assigned here by a germline match of the DNA. Trimming at V came to 0 bases and at J to 7 bases, leaving 15 bases not matched to a gene. The CDR3 runs 16 residues. Per germline, CDR1 VTNTFY and CDR2 YDVSTARD (reference sequence). Here the CDR3 DNA reads TGTGCCACCTGGGACAGGCTTGGAGAGAAGCGGTATAAGAAACTCTTT. Its translation: CATWDRLGEKRYKKLF.

Many counts were recorded for this clone. A far more abundant clone sits one base away, making this likely a read error. Other DNA sequences from this sample encode an identical CDR3 as well. This sequence joins TRGV9 and TRGJP. Per the germline V gene, CDR1 is GITISATS and CDR2 is ISYDGTV (reference sequence). This CDR3 has 16 amino acids. CDR3 sequence (DNA): TGTGCCCTGTGGGAGTTACAAGAGTTGGGCAAAAAAATCAAGGTATTT. Its protein product is CALWELQELGKKIKVF.

The table lists this clone with a few counts. The protein TCRdb lists belongs to a much larger clone and differs from this DNA's translation at residue 11, which points to a read error; the protein shown is made from the DNA. This chain uses TRGV8 with TRGJP2. The J gene is not listed in TCRdb, so it was assigned here from a DNA match to germline. This CDR3 comprises 14 residues. The germline CDR1 and CDR2 sequences are VENAVY and YDSYNSRV. Here the CDR3 DNA reads TGTGCCACCTGGGATACAGGCGGTGATTGGACCAAGACGTTT. Protein product: CATWDTGGDWTKTF.